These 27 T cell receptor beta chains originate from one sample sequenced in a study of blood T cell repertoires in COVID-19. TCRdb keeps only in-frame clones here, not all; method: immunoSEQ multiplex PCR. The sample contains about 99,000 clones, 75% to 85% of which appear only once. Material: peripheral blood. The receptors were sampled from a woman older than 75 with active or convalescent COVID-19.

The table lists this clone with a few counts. Written as DNA, the CDR3 is TGTGCCAGCACCCGGGACAGGGTCTACACCTTC. Protein: CASTRDRVYTF. The J gene is TRBJ1-2, the V gene TRBV12-3 or TRBV12-4; 9 bases line up with TRBD1. The CDR3 has 11 amino acids. V dropped 7 bases and J dropped 10; count of bases not matched to a gene: 4.

The CDR3 sequence: CASSLWDRVDYGYTF. Written as DNA, the CDR3 is TGTGCCAGCAGCTTGTGGGACAGGGTTGACTATGGCTACACCTTC. J is TRBJ1-2 and V is TRBV5-8, with 9 positions matching TRBD1. The CDR3 loop spans 15 amino acids. Trimming removed 1 base from V and 3 bases from J; junction bases left unmatched: 4. CDR1 and CDR2 (germline): SGHTS, YDEGEE.

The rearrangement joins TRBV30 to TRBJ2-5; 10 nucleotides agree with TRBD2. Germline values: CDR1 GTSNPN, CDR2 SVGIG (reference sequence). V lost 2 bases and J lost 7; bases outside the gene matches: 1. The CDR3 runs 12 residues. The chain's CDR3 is CAWSKREGTQYF. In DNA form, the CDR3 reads TGTGCCTGGAGTAAGCGGGAGGGGACCCAGTACTTC.

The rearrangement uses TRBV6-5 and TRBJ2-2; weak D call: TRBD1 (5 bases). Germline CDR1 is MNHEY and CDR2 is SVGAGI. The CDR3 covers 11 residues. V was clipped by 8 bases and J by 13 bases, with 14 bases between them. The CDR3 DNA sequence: TGTGCCAGCGCGGACAACGGCTGGCTGTTTTTT. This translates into CASADNGWLFF.

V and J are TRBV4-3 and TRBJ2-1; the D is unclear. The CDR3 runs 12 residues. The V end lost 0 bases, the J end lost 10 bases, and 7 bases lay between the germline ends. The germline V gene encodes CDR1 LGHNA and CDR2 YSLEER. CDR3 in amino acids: CASSQDRREQFF. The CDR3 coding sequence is TGCGCCAGCAGCCAAGACAGGCGAGAGCAGTTCTTC.

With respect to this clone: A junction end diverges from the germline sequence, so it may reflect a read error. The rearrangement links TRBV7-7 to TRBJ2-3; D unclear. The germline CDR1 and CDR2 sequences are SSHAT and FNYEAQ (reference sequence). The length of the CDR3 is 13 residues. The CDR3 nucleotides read TGTGCTAGCAGCTTAGGGTTCAGGGATACGCAGTATTTT. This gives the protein CASSLGFRDTQYF.

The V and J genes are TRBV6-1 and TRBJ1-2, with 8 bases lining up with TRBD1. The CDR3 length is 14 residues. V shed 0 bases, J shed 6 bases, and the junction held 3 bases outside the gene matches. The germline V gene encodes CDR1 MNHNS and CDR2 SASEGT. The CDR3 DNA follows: TGTGCCAGCAGTGAAGCTACAGGGGGACATGGCTACACCTTC. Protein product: CASSEATGGHGYTF.

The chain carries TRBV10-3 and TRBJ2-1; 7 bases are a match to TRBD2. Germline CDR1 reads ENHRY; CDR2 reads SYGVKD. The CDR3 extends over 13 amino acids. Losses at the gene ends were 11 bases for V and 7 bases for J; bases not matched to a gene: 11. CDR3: CASMALAENEQFF. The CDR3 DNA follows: TGTGCCTCGATGGCTCTAGCGGAGAATGAGCAGTTCTTC.

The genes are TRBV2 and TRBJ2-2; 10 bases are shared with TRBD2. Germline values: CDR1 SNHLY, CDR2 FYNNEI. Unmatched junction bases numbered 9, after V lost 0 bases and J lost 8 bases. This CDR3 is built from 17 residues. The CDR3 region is CASSEAALAGVTGELFF. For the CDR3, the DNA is TGTGCCAGCAGTGAAGCAGCCCTAGCGGGAGTAACTGGGGAGCTGTTTTTT.

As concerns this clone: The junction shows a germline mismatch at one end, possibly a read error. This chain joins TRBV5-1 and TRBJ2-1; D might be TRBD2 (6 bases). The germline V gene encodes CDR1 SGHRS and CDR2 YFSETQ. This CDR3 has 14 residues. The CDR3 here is CASSPQAGYNEQFF. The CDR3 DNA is TGTGCCAGCAGCCCCCAGGCGGGGTACAATGAGCAGTTCTTC. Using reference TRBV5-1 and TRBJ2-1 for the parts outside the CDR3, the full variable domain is KAGVTQTPRYLIKTRGQQVTLSCSPISGHRSVSWYQQTPGQGLQFLFEYFSETQRNKGNFPGRFSGRQFSNSRSEMNVSTLELGDSALYLCASSPQAGYNEQFFGPGTRLTVL.

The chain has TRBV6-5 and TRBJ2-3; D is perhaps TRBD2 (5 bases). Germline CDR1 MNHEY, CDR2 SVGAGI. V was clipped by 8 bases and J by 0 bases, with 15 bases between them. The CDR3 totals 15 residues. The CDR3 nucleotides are TGTGCCAGCGCGGCGCGGGCAGAGAGCACAGATACGCAGTATTTT. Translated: CASAARAESTDTQYF.

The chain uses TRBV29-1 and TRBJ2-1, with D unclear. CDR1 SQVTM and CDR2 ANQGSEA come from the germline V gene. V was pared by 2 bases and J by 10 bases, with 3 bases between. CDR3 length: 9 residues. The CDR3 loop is CSVEPEQFF. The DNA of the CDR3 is TGCAGCGTTGAACCAGAGCAGTTCTTC.

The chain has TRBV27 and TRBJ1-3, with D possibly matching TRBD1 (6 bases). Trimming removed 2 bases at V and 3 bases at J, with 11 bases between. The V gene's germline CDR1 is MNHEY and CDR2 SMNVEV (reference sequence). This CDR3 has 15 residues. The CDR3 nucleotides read TGTGCCAGCAGTTTACGGGGGGCGAATGGAAACACCATATATTTT. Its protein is CASSLRGANGNTIYF.

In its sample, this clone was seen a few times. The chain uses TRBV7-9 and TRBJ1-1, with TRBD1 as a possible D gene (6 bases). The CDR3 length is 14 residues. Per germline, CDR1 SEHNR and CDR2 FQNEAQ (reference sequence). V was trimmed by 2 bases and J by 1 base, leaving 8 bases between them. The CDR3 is CASSLKGGNTEAFF. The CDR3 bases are TGTGCCAGCAGCTTAAAAGGGGGGAACACTGAAGCTTTCTTT.

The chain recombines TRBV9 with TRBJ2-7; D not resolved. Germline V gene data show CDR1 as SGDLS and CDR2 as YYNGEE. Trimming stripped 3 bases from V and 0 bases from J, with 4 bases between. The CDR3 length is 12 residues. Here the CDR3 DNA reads TGTGCCAGCAGCGCGAGCTCCTACGAGCAGTACTTC. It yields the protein CASSASSYEQYF.

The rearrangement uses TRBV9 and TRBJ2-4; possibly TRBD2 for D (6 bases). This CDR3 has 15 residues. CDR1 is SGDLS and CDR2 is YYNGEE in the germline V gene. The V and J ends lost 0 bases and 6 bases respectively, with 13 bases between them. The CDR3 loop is CASSVGGELGNIQYF. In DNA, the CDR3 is TGTGCCAGCAGCGTAGGGGGGGAATTAGGAAACATTCAGTACTTC.

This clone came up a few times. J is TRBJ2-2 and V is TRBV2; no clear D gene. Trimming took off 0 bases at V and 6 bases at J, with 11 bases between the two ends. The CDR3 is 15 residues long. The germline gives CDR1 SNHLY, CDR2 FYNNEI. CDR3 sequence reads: CASSEAGNPPGELFF. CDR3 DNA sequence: TGTGCCAGCAGTGAAGCGGGCAACCCCCCCGGGGAGCTGTTTTTT.

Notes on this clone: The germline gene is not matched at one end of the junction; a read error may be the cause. CDR3 sequence (DNA): TGTGCCAGCAGCTTTTCGACAGGGAACACTGAAGCTTTCTTT. This translates into CASSFSTGNTEAFF. The rearrangement joins TRBV5-1 to TRBJ1-1; D perhaps matches TRBD1 (6 bases). The CDR3 length is 14 residues. Looked up from germline, CDR1 is SGHRS and CDR2 is YFSETQ.

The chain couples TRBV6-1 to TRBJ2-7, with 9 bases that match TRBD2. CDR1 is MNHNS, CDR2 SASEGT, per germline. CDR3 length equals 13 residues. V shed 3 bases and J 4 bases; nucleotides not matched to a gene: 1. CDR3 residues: CASSETSGYEQYF. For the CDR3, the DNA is TGTGCCAGCAGTGAGACTAGCGGTTACGAGCAGTACTTC.

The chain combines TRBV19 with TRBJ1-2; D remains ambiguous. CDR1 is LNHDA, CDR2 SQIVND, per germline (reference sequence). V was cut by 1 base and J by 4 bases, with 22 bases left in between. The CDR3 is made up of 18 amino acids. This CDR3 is CASSIVANSRRSVYGYTF. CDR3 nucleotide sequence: TGTGCCAGTAGTATAGTCGCGAACAGCCGAAGATCTGTCTATGGCTACACCTTC.

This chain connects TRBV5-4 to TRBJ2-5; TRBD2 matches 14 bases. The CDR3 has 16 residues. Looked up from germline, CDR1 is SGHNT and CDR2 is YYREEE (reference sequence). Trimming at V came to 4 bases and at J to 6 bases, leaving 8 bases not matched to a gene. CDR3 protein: CASSGGGTSGRKTQYF. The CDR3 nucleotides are TGTGCCAGCAGCGGGGGGGGGACTAGCGGGAGAAAGACCCAGTACTTC.

This CDR3 reads CASSAASGLRGEQFF. The CDR3 DNA sequence: TGTGCCAGCAGCGCAGCTAGCGGGCTCCGAGGTGAGCAGTTCTTC. The chain carries TRBV13 and TRBJ2-1; 8 nucleotides line up with TRBD2. The CDR3 is 15 residues long. Germline V gives CDR1 PRHDT, CDR2 FYEKMQ (reference sequence). V dropped 5 bases and J dropped 9; count of bases not matched to a gene: 12. The full variable domain, with the rest looked up from reference TRBV13 and TRBJ2-1, is AAGVIQSPRHLIKEKRETATLKCYPIPRHDTVYWYQQGPGQDPQFLISFYEKMQSDKGSIPDRFSAQQFSDYHSELNMSSLELGDSALYFCASSAASGLRGEQFFGPGTRLTVL.

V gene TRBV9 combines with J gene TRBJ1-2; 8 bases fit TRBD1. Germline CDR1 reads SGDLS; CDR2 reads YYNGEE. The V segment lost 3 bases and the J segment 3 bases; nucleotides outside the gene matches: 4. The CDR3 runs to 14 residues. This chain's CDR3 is CASSGTGSHYGYTF. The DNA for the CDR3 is TGTGCCAGCAGCGGGACAGGGAGCCACTATGGCTACACCTTC. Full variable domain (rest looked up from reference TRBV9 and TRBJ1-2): DSGVTQTPKHLITATGQRVTLRCSPRSGDLSVYWYQQSLDQGLQFLIQYYNGEERAKGNILERFSAQQFPDLHSELNLSSLELGDSALYFCASSGTGSHYGYTFGSGTRLTVV.

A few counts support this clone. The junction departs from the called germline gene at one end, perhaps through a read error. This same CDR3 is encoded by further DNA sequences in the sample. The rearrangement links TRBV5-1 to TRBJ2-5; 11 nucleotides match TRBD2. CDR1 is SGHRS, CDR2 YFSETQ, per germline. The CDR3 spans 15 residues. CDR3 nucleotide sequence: TGTGCCAGCAGTCCCGGACTAGCGGGCGTGGAGACCCAGTACTTC. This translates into CASSPGLAGVETQYF.

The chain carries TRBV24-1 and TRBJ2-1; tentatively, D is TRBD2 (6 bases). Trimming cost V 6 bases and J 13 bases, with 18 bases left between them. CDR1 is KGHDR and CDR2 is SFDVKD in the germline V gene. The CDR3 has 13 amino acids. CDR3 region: CATSPSGDPSQFF. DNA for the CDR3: TGTGCCACCAGTCCTTCGGGGGACCCCTCCCAGTTCTTC.

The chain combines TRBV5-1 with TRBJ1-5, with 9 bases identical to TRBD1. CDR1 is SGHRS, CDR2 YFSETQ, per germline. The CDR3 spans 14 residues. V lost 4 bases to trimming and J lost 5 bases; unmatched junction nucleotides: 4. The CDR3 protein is CASSLGQGDQPQHF. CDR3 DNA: TGCGCCAGCAGCCTGGGACAGGGAGATCAGCCCCAGCATTTT.

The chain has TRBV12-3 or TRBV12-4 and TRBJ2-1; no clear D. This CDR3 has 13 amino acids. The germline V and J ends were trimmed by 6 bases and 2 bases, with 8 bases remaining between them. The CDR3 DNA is TGTGCCAGCAGCCTAGTTACCTACAATGAGCAGTTCTTC. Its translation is CASSLVTYNEQFF.